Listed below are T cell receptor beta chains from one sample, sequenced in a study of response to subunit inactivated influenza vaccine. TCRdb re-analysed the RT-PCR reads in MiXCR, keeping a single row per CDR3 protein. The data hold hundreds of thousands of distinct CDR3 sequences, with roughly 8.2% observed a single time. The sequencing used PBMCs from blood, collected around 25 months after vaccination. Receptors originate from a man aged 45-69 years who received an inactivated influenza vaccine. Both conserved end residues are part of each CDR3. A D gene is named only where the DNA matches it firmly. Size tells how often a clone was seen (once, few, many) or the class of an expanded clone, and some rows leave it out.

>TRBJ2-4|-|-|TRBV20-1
CSARGGGPKNIQYF
TGCAGTGCTAGAGGTGGGGGGCCCAAAAACATTCAGTACTTC
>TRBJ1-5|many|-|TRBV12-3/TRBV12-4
CASSNTVQGGQPQHF
TGTGCCAGCAGTAACACGGTACAGGGCGGTCAGCCCCAGCATTTT
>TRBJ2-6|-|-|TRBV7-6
CASSPPARSYSGANVLTF
TGTGCCAGCAGCCCCCCGGCCAGGAGTTACTCTGGGGCCAACGTCCTGACTTTC
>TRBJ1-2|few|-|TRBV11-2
CASSLGSQSNYGYTF
TGTGCCAGCAGCTTGGGGAGTCAATCTAACTATGGCTACACCTTC
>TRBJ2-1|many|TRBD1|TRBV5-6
CASSLEGASYNEQFF
TGTGCCAGCAGCTTGGAGGGGGCCTCCTACAATGAGCAGTTCTTC
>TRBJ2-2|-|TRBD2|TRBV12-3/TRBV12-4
CASSPVRGGTGELFF
TGTGCCAGCAGCCCCGTGCGGGGGGGCACCGGGGAGCTGTTTTTT
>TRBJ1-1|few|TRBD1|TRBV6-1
CASSRQGLGTEAFF
TGTGCCAGCAGTCGACAGGGTTTGGGCACTGAAGCTTTCTTT
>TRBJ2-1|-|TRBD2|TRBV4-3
CASSQDPGRGSYNEQFF
TGCGCCAGCAGCCAAGATCCGGGGAGGGGTTCCTACAATGAGCAGTTCTTC
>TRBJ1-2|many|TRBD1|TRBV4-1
CASSQGDRGLTNGYTF
TGCGCCAGCAGCCAAGGGGACAGGGGATTAACTAATGGCTACACCTTC
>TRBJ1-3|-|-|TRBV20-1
CSARGPDGDTIYF
TGCAGTGCTAGAGGGCCCGACGGAGACACCATATATTTT
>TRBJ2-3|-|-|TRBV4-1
CASSQDLRGPTDTQYF
TGCGCCAGCAGCCAAGATTTAAGGGGCCCCACAGATACGCAGTATTTT
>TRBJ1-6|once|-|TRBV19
CASRQIYSYNSPLHF
TGTGCCAGTCGACAGATATACTCCTATAATTCACCCCTCCACTTT
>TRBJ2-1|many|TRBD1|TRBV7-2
CASSYTGAASSYNEQFF
TGTGCCAGCAGCTACACAGGGGCCGCAAGCTCCTACAATGAGCAGTTCTTC
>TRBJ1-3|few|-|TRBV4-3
CASSMTYGNTIYF
TGCGCCAGCAGCATGACGTACGGAAACACCATATATTTT
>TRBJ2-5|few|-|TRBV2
CASSEETRTETQYF
TGTGCCAGCAGTGAAGAGACTAGGACAGAGACCCAGTACTTC
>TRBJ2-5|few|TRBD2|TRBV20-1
CSASVRGRAGGETQYF
TGCAGTGCTAGTGTGCGCGGGAGGGCCGGGGGAGAGACCCAGTACTTC
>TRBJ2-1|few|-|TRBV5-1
CASSLGGMYNEQFF
TGCGCCAGCAGCTTGGGCGGGATGTACAATGAGCAGTTCTTC
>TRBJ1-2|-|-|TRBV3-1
CASSQEEGGVGHYGYTF
TGTGCCAGCAGCCAAGAAGAAGGGGGAGTGGGTCACTATGGCTACACCTTC
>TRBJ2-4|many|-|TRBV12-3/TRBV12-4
CASLDGLAKNIQYF
TGTGCCAGCCTAGATGGACTAGCCAAAAACATTCAGTACTTC
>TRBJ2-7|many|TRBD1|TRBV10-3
CAISESWDRVFEQYF
TGTGCCATCAGTGAGTCTTGGGACAGGGTATTCGAGCAGTACTTC
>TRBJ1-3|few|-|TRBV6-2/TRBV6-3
CASSYITGNTIYF
TGTGCCAGCAGTTACATTACTGGAAACACCATATATTTT
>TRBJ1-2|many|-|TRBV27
CASSLGAGEVGNYGYTF
TGTGCCAGCAGTTTAGGTGCAGGGGAAGTCGGTAACTATGGCTACACCTTC
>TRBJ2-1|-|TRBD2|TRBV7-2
CASSPLAGVSNEQFF
TGTGCCAGCAGCCCACTAGCGGGGGTCTCCAATGAGCAGTTCTTC
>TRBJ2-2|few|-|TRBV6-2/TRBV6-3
CASRTLALAGELFF
TGTGCCAGCAGAACACTAGCCTTGGCCGGGGAGCTGTTTTTT
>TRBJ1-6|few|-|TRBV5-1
CASSFRGLLSEGSPLHF
TGCGCCAGCAGCTTCCGGGGCCTACTCAGCGAAGGTTCACCCCTCCACTTT
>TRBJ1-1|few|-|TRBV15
CATSRGNVNTEAFF
TGTGCCACCAGCAGAGGTAACGTGAACACTGAAGCTTTCTTT
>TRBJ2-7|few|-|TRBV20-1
CSARVSTSWAYEQYF
TGCAGTGCTAGAGTTAGTACTAGCTGGGCCTACGAGCAGTACTTC
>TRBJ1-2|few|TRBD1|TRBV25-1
CASSESGTGPYTF
TGTGCCAGCAGTGAATCCGGGACAGGGCCCTACACCTTC
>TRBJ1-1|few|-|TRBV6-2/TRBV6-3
CASSYSAEANTEAFF
TGTGCCAGCAGTTACTCGGCGGAGGCGAACACTGAAGCTTTCTTT
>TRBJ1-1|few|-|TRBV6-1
CASIDGGASMNTEAFF
TGTGCCAGCATCGACGGGGGGGCTAGTATGAACACTGAAGCTTTCTTT
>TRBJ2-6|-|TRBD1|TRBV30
CAWSTLTGTGPNVLTF
TGTGCCTGGAGTACGCTTACCGGGACAGGGCCCAACGTCCTGACTTTC
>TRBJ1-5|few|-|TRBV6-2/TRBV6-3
CASSNWGGPQHF
TGTGCCAGCAGCAACTGGGGGGGGCCCCAGCATTTT
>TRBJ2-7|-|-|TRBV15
CATSPGQGDEQYF
TGTGCCACCAGCCCGGGACAAGGAGACGAGCAGTACTTC
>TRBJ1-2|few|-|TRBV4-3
CASSQAQNYGYTF
TGCGCCAGCAGCCAAGCCCAGAACTATGGCTACACCTTC
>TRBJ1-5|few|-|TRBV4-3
CASSQGRLRGGGQPQHF
TGCGCCAGCAGCCAAGGCCGACTTAGGGGGGGAGGTCAGCCCCAGCATTTT
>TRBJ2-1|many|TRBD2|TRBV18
CASSPLASGSKLDEQFF
TGTGCCAGCTCACCACTGGCTAGCGGGAGTAAGTTGGATGAGCAGTTCTTC
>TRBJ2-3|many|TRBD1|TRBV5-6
CASSLRTGGARSSDTQYF
TGTGCCAGCAGCTTGCGGACAGGGGGGGCACGGAGTTCAGATACGCAGTATTTT
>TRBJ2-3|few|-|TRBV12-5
CASGLGDTQYF
TGTGCTAGTGGTTTGGGCGATACGCAGTATTTT
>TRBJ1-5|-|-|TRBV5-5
CASSWVSRDQPQHF
TGTGCCAGCAGCTGGGTATCCAGGGACCAGCCCCAGCATTTT
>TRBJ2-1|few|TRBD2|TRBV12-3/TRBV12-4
CASRSSGQLYNEQFF
TGTGCCAGCAGGAGTAGCGGGCAACTATACAATGAGCAGTTCTTC
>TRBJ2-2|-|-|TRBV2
CASRDKPNTGELFF
TGTGCCAGCCGGGACAAGCCGAACACCGGGGAGCTGTTTTTT
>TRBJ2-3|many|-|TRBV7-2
CASSPQAGFTDTQYF
TGTGCCAGCAGCCCCCAAGCGGGCTTCACAGATACGCAGTATTTT
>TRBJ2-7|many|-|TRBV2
CASSEQANYEQYF
TGTGCCAGCAGTGAACAGGCGAACTACGAGCAGTACTTC
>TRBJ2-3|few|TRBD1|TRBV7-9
CASSQGQGRADTQYF
TGTGCCAGCAGCCAGGGACAGGGAAGAGCAGATACGCAGTATTTT